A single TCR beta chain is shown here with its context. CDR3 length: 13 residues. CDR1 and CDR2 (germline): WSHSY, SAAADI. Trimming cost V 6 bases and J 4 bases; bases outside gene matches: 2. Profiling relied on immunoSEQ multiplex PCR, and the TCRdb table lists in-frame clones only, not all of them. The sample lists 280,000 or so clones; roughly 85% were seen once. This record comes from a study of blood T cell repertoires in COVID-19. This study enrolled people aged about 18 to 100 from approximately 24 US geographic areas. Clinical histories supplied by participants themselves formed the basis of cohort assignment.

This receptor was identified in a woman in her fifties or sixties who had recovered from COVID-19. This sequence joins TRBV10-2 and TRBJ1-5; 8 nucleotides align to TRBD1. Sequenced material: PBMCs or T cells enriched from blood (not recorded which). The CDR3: CASRNRGNQPQHF. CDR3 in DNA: TGCGCCAGCAGGAACAGGGGGAATCAGCCCCAGCATTTT.